This paragraph reports one T cell receptor beta chain. The V end was cut by 1 base, the J end by 4 bases, with 7 bases between. The germline V gene has CDR1 SEHNR and CDR2 FQNEAQ (reference sequence). This CDR3 region has 14 residues. TCRdb ran MiXCR on the RT-PCR reads and lists one entry per CDR3 protein. This sample carries hundreds of thousands of distinct CDR3 sequences, more than 13% of them seen once, and the ten largest clones take 3.6%. This sequence originates from a female donor in good health, serving as a healthy control. The chain employs TRBV7-9 and TRBJ2-2; D call uncertain. The sample consisted of memory CD4+ T cells from blood. The DNA of the CDR3 is TGTGCCAGCAGCTTAGGACTCCCCACCGGGGAGCTGTTTTTT. It translates to CASSLGLPTGELFF. The full variable domain, rest sourced from reference TRBV7-9 and TRBJ2-2, is DTGVSQNPRHKITKRGQNVTFRCDPISEHNRLYWYRQTLGQGPEFLTYFQNEAQLEKSRLLSDRFSAERPKGSFSTLEIQRTEQGDSAMYLCASSLGLPTGELFFGEGSRLTVL.